The 12 T cell receptor beta chains given below trace back to one sample, sequenced in a study of shared clonotypes between healthy human individuals. Sequencing was performed with immunoSEQ multiplex PCR; in TCRdb, only in-frame clones are kept and a portion is missing. The sample lists 2 million to 2.5 million clones; approximately 95% were seen once. Sequences were obtained from naive CD4+ T cells sorted from blood. The subset: CD45RA+ positively selected. These TCRs come from a man aged 18 to 35 in good health.

V is TRBV14 and J is TRBJ2-2, with D hard to call. CDR1 SGHDN and CDR2 FVKESK come from the germline V gene. The CDR3 runs 12 residues. Trimming shortened V by 2 bases and J by 4 bases, and 2 bases separated the two germline ends. For the CDR3, the DNA is TGTGCCAGCAGCCAACTCACCGGGGAGCTGTTTTTT. This translates into CASSQLTGELFF.

This clone was recorded once. The J gene is TRBJ2-7, the V gene TRBV7-2, with D possibly TRBD2 on 6 matching bases. The CDR3 contains 14 residues. Germline V lookup: CDR1 SGHTA, CDR2 FQGNSA. V was shortened by 2 bases and J by 4 bases, with 12 bases between the two germline ends. This CDR3 reads CASSLSLATYEQYF. The CDR3 DNA reads as TGTGCCAGCAGCTTATCCCTAGCGACGTACGAGCAGTACTTC.

The rearrangement links TRBV9 to TRBJ2-5, with D perhaps given as TRBD1 or TRBD2 (6 bases each). CDR3 size: 15 residues. From germline, CDR1 is SGDLS and CDR2 YYNGEE. With 3 bases removed from V and 5 bases from J, the gap between germline ends came to 17 bases. Here the CDR3 reads CASSAVGGPRETQYF. DNA of the CDR3: TGTGCCAGCAGCGCCGTGGGGGGCCCCAGGGAGACCCAGTACTTC.

The V and J genes are TRBV7-6 and TRBJ2-7; D gene uncertain. The CDR3 loop spans 12 amino acids. From germline, CDR1 is SGHVS and CDR2 FNYEAQ. Trimming stripped 2 bases from V and 1 base from J, with 3 bases between. The CDR3 sequence: CASSLNSYEQYF. In nucleotides, the CDR3 is TGTGCCAGCAGCTTAAATTCCTACGAGCAGTACTTC. Full variable domain (remainder filled in from reference TRBV7-6 and TRBJ2-7): GAGVSQSPRYKVTKRGQDVALRCDPISGHVSLYWYRQALGQGPEFLTYFNYEAQQDKSGLPNDRFSAERPEGSISTLTIQRTEQRDSAMYRCASSLNSYEQYFGPGTRLTVT.

Remarks on this clone: This specimen includes other DNA sequences encoding the same CDR3. The chain has TRBV30 and TRBJ1-5; TRBD1 aligns across 7 bases. Germline CDR1 and CDR2: GTSNPN and SVGIG (reference sequence). This CDR3 region has 13 residues. V trimming: 5 bases; J trimming: 5 bases; junction bases outside the gene matches: 6. CDR3 residues: CAWGSTGDQPQHF. The CDR3 nucleotides are TGTGCCTGGGGTAGTACAGGGGATCAGCCCCAGCATTTT.

V gene TRBV6-1 combines with J gene TRBJ1-6; D gene ambiguous. The CDR3 spans 12 residues. Germline CDR1 and CDR2: MNHNS and SASEGT. V was cut by 2 bases and J by 14 bases, with 10 bases left in between. This chain's CDR3 is CASSESGIALHF. Written as DNA, the CDR3 is TGTGCCAGCAGTGAATCGGGTATTGCCCTCCACTTT.

The chain employs TRBV5-1 and TRBJ1-1, with a tentative D call TRBD1 (6 bases). Germline-derived CDR1 and CDR2 are SGHRS and YFSETQ. V lost 4 bases and J lost 1, with 14 bases in between. The CDR3 is 15 residues long. The CDR3 region has the DNA TGCGCCAGCAGCCTAGGAGGGGGTGCGAACACTGAAGCTTTCTTT. Its protein is CASSLGGGANTEAFF.

The chain carries TRBV6-5 and TRBJ2-7; no reliable D call. Looked up from germline, CDR1 is MNHEY and CDR2 is SVGAGI. The CDR3 is made up of 14 amino acids. V was pared by 0 bases and J by 3 bases, with 9 bases between. The CDR3 loop is CASSYSPRIYEQYF. As DNA, the CDR3 is TGTGCCAGCAGTTACTCCCCCCGCATCTACGAGCAGTACTTC.

The chain joins TRBV5-1 to TRBJ1-3, with 7 positions matching TRBD1. V shed 0 bases and J 2 bases; nucleotides not matched to a gene: 5. The CDR3 is made up of 16 amino acids. The germline gives CDR1 SGHRS, CDR2 YFSETQ. CDR3 coding DNA: TGCGCCAGCAGCTTGGATCCAGGGGGAACTGGAAACACCATATATTTT. It codes for CASSLDPGGTGNTIYF. Using reference TRBV5-1 and TRBJ1-3 for the parts outside the CDR3, the full variable domain is KAGVTQTPRYLIKTRGQQVTLSCSPISGHRSVSWYQQTPGQGLQFLFEYFSETQRNKGNFPGRFSGRQFSNSRSEMNVSTLELGDSALYLCASSLDPGGTGNTIYFGEGSWLTVV.

The CDR3 sequence: CASRIPLGELFF. The CDR3 DNA follows: TGCGCCAGCAGAATTCCCCTCGGGGAGCTGTTTTTT. The genes are TRBV10-2 and TRBJ2-2, with D uncertain. In germline, CDR1 is WSHSY, CDR2 SAAADI. The CDR3 sequence is 12 residues long. V was clipped by 6 bases and J by 7 bases, with 9 bases between them.

The V call is TRBV9, the J call TRBJ2-7, with D maybe TRBD1 (6 bases). The germline CDR1 and CDR2 sequences are SGDLS and YYNGEE. V was clipped by 7 bases and J by 6 bases, with 17 bases between them. The CDR3 contains 13 residues. The DNA for the CDR3 is TGTGCCAGCGGGGTCGGACAGAACTCCGAGCAGTACTTC. As protein: CASGVGQNSEQYF.

The gene calls are TRBV9 and TRBJ2-2; TRBD2 matches at 8 bases. Germline CDR1 is SGDLS and CDR2 is YYNGEE. CDR3 length equals 16 residues. Losses at the gene ends were 4 bases for V and 4 bases for J; bases not matched to a gene: 9. CDR3 sequence: CASSTPGGLITGELFF. The DNA for the CDR3 is TGTGCCAGCAGCACCCCGGGGGGGCTAATCACCGGGGAGCTGTTTTTT.